Sequencing of this TCR beta chain was carried out in a study of blood T cell repertoires in COVID-19. The germline CDR1 and CDR2 sequences are MNHNS and SASEGT. The CDR3 consists of 16 residues. With 4 bases removed from V and 4 bases from J, the gap between germline ends came to 19 bases. Per the study methods: Reference gene primer amplification in the assay estimated nucleated cell counts. Data came from immunoSEQ multiplex PCR; TCRdb stores just in-frame clones and leaves some out. That table is the source of V, J and clone size, and D and trimming were worked out from the DNA. The repertoire consists of around 71,000 clones, with around 80% occurring once and the leading ten covering around 27%.

V usage is TRBV6-1 and J usage is TRBJ2-5, with TRBD2 as a possible D gene (5 bases). The sequence was collected from an elderly woman with active or convalescent COVID-19. Source material: peripheral blood. For the CDR3, the DNA is TGTGCCAGCAGTGTGCGGACGGGAAGCGTCCGAGAGACCCAGTACTTC. Encoded protein: CASSVRTGSVRETQYF.